Listed below are T cell receptor beta chains from one sample, sequenced in a study of T cell repertoires in cytomegalovirus infection. TCRdb re-called the reads with MiXCR, one entry per CDR3 protein. Of roughly 100,000 distinct CDR3 sequences listed, about 17% are singletons. Sequencing used PBMCs. These receptors were obtained from a human donor in good health (CMV status not recorded). Some clones in this sample may be carry-over from other donors' samples. CDR3s include the opening cysteine and the closing phenylalanine or tryptophan. D genes are given only for firm matches. Size tells how often a clone was seen (once, few, many) or the class of an expanded clone, and some rows leave it out.

V gene: TRBV7-2
D gene: TRBD2
clone size: many
J gene: TRBJ2-5
CDR3 protein: CASSYARGEETQYF
CDR3 DNA: TGTGCCAGCAGCTATGCGCGGGGGGAAGAGACCCAGTACTTC

V gene: TRBV29-1
D gene: .
clone size: .
J gene: TRBJ2-1
CDR3 protein: CSVEGWTNNEQFF
CDR3 DNA: TGCAGCGTTGAAGGTTGGACAAACAATGAGCAGTTCTTC

V gene: TRBV6-2/TRBV6-3
D gene: .
clone size: few
J gene: TRBJ2-5
CDR3 protein: CASTNNREETQYF
CDR3 DNA: TGTGCCAGCACCAACAACAGGGAAGAGACCCAGTACTTC

V gene: TRBV20-1
D gene: TRBD1
clone size: many
J gene: TRBJ1-5
CDR3 protein: CSARDGTGGKGNQPQHF
CDR3 DNA: TGCAGTGCTAGAGATGGGACAGGGGGTAAAGGCAATCAGCCCCAGCATTTT

V gene: TRBV28
D gene: .
clone size: .
J gene: TRBJ1-2
CDR3 protein: CASSRGTEFNYGYTF
CDR3 DNA: TGTGCCAGCAGTCGCGGGACGGAGTTTAACTATGGCTACACCTTC

V gene: TRBV28
D gene: .
clone size: many
J gene: TRBJ2-1
CDR3 protein: CASSLWPPGAHSLNEQFF
CDR3 DNA: TGTGCCAGCAGTTTATGGCCGCCCGGGGCGCACTCCCTTAATGAGCAGTTCTTC

V gene: TRBV4-3
D gene: TRBD1
clone size: few
J gene: TRBJ2-3
CDR3 protein: CASSQGGQGTQYF
CDR3 DNA: TGCGCCAGCAGCCAGGGGGGACAGGGTACGCAGTATTTT

V gene: TRBV5-6
D gene: TRBD1
clone size: few
J gene: TRBJ2-1
CDR3 protein: CASELTGGSYNEQFF
CDR3 DNA: TGTGCCAGCGAACTTACAGGGGGCTCCTACAATGAGCAGTTCTTC

V gene: TRBV20-1
D gene: TRBD1
clone size: .
J gene: TRBJ2-2
CDR3 protein: CSARGGGRNTGELFF
CDR3 DNA: TGCAGTGCTAGAGGAGGGGGCCGGAACACCGGGGAGCTGTTTTTT

V gene: TRBV6-4
D gene: TRBD2
clone size: few
J gene: TRBJ2-1
CDR3 protein: CASGPGLAGVDEQFF
CDR3 DNA: TGTGCCAGCGGACCGGGACTAGCGGGGGTAGATGAGCAGTTCTTC

V gene: TRBV2
D gene: .
clone size: few
J gene: TRBJ2-3
CDR3 protein: CASTEGSYTDTQYF
CDR3 DNA: TGTGCCAGCACGGAGGGGTCCTACACAGATACGCAGTATTTT

V gene: TRBV6-2/TRBV6-3
D gene: .
clone size: many
J gene: TRBJ2-7
CDR3 protein: CASRGISYEQYF
CDR3 DNA: TGTGCCAGCAGAGGGATCTCCTACGAGCAGTACTTC

V gene: TRBV7-2
D gene: TRBD1
clone size: many
J gene: TRBJ2-7
CDR3 protein: CASSLRPGQGYEQYF
CDR3 DNA: TGTGCCAGCAGCTTAAGACCGGGACAGGGTTACGAGCAGTACTTC

V gene: TRBV12-3/TRBV12-4
D gene: TRBD1
clone size: few
J gene: TRBJ2-5
CDR3 protein: CASSLGTGSRQETQYF
CDR3 DNA: TGTGCCAGCAGTCTGGGGACAGGGAGTCGACAAGAGACCCAGTACTTC

V gene: TRBV28
D gene: .
clone size: few
J gene: TRBJ2-7
CDR3 protein: CASSLTSGTDAYEQYF
CDR3 DNA: TGTGCCAGCAGTTTAACCTCCGGGACGGACGCCTACGAGCAGTACTTC

V gene: TRBV7-3
D gene: .
clone size: few
J gene: TRBJ1-3
CDR3 protein: CASSLRPGNTIYF
CDR3 DNA: TGTGCCAGCAGCTTGCGGCCTGGAAACACCATATATTTT

V gene: TRBV18
D gene: TRBD1
clone size: few
J gene: TRBJ1-3
CDR3 protein: CASSGTGISGNTIYF
CDR3 DNA: TGTGCCAGCTCCGGGACAGGGATCTCTGGAAACACCATATATTTT

V gene: TRBV11-2
D gene: .
clone size: many
J gene: TRBJ1-3
CDR3 protein: CASSKQAGTFGNTIYF
CDR3 DNA: TGTGCCAGCAGCAAACAAGCCGGGACTTTCGGAAACACCATATATTTT

V gene: TRBV7-2
D gene: .
clone size: many
J gene: TRBJ2-3
CDR3 protein: CASSLAAVRGSTDTQYF
CDR3 DNA: TGTGCCAGCAGCTTAGCGGCAGTCAGGGGTAGCACAGATACGCAGTATTTT

V gene: TRBV5-4
D gene: .
clone size: .
J gene: TRBJ2-5
CDR3 protein: CASSGQTVTSETQYF
CDR3 DNA: TGTGCCAGCAGCGGCCAGACCGTTACTTCAGAGACCCAGTACTTC

V gene: TRBV12-3/TRBV12-4
D gene: TRBD2
clone size: .
J gene: TRBJ2-5
CDR3 protein: CASTTHTSDETQYF
CDR3 DNA: TGTGCCAGCACCACACATACTAGCGATGAGACCCAGTACTTC

V gene: TRBV27
D gene: .
clone size: few
J gene: TRBJ2-3
CDR3 protein: CASSFAGIGDTQYF
CDR3 DNA: TGTGCCAGCAGTTTCGCAGGCATCGGAGATACGCAGTATTTT

V gene: TRBV7-2
D gene: TRBD2
clone size: many
J gene: TRBJ2-7
CDR3 protein: CASRLAGASYEQYF
CDR3 DNA: TGTGCCAGCAGGCTAGCGGGGGCTTCCTACGAGCAGTACTTC

V gene: TRBV6-2/TRBV6-3
D gene: TRBD2
clone size: few
J gene: TRBJ2-7
CDR3 protein: CASRTSGGISYEQYF
CDR3 DNA: TGTGCCAGCAGGACTAGCGGGGGAATCTCCTACGAGCAGTACTTC

V gene: TRBV7-2
D gene: TRBD2
clone size: many
J gene: TRBJ2-1
CDR3 protein: CASSLGGASYNEQFF
CDR3 DNA: TGTGCCAGCAGCCTCGGGGGGGCCTCCTACAATGAGCAGTTCTTC

V gene: TRBV12-3/TRBV12-4
D gene: TRBD1
clone size: many
J gene: TRBJ2-1
CDR3 protein: CASSQGVLNQFF
CDR3 DNA: TGTGCCAGCAGTCAGGGGGTTCTAAACCAGTTCTTC

V gene: TRBV3-1
D gene: TRBD2
clone size: few
J gene: TRBJ2-7
CDR3 protein: CASSPVAAGDEQYF
CDR3 DNA: TGTGCCAGCAGCCCCGTAGCAGCGGGGGACGAGCAGTACTTC

V gene: TRBV5-1
D gene: TRBD2
clone size: once
J gene: TRBJ2-1
CDR3 protein: CASSLDLAGSSYNEQFF
CDR3 DNA: TGCGCCAGCAGCTTGGATCTAGCGGGGAGCTCCTACAATGAGCAGTTCTTC

V gene: TRBV11-2
D gene: TRBD1
clone size: .
J gene: TRBJ2-3
CDR3 protein: CASSPRGQGGPISTDTQYF
CDR3 DNA: TGTGCCAGCAGCCCCCGCGGACAGGGGGGCCCTATTAGCACAGATACGCAGTATTTT

V gene: TRBV7-3
D gene: TRBD2
clone size: many
J gene: TRBJ2-5
CDR3 protein: CASSSSGGETQYF
CDR3 DNA: TGTGCCAGCAGCTCTAGCGGGGGAGAGACCCAGTACTTC

V gene: TRBV7-6
D gene: TRBD1
clone size: many
J gene: TRBJ1-1
CDR3 protein: CASSLTWSRQGINTEAFF
CDR3 DNA: TGTGCCAGCAGCTTAACGTGGTCGCGACAGGGGATTAACACTGAAGCTTTCTTT

V gene: TRBV7-2
D gene: .
clone size: .
J gene: TRBJ2-5
CDR3 protein: CASSLFGRVGETQYF
CDR3 DNA: TGTGCCAGCAGCTTATTTGGGCGGGTGGGAGAGACCCAGTACTTC

V gene: TRBV7-3
D gene: .
clone size: many
J gene: TRBJ1-5
CDR3 protein: CASSLTHNQPQHF
CDR3 DNA: TGTGCCAGCAGCTTAACCCATAATCAGCCCCAGCATTTT

V gene: TRBV20-1
D gene: TRBD2
clone size: .
J gene: TRBJ2-3
CDR3 protein: CSARKLAGASFTDTQYF
CDR3 DNA: TGCAGTGCTAGGAAACTAGCGGGGGCCTCTTTCACAGATACGCAGTATTTT

V gene: TRBV20-1
D gene: TRBD1
clone size: .
J gene: TRBJ2-6
CDR3 protein: CSASQGVTGANVLTF
CDR3 DNA: TGCAGTGCTTCACAGGGGGTTACTGGGGCCAACGTCCTGACTTTC

V gene: TRBV7-2
D gene: .
clone size: .
J gene: TRBJ2-5
CDR3 protein: CASSTNLGIQYF
CDR3 DNA: TGTGCCAGCAGCACGAACCTCGGGATCCAGTACTTC

V gene: TRBV7-2
D gene: .
clone size: many
J gene: TRBJ2-3
CDR3 protein: CASSFMGPDTQYF
CDR3 DNA: TGTGCCAGCAGCTTTATGGGGCCAGATACGCAGTATTTT

V gene: TRBV2
D gene: TRBD1
clone size: few
J gene: TRBJ2-2
CDR3 protein: CASGQENTGELFF
CDR3 DNA: TGTGCCAGCGGACAGGAGAACACCGGGGAGCTGTTTTTT

V gene: TRBV7-2
D gene: TRBD2
clone size: many
J gene: TRBJ2-7
CDR3 protein: CASSLMAGGTSSYEQYF
CDR3 DNA: TGTGCCAGCAGCTTAATGGCGGGGGGGACCTCCTCCTACGAGCAGTACTTC

V gene: TRBV14
D gene: .
clone size: .
J gene: TRBJ2-5
CDR3 protein: CASSQDVFGGPEEETQYF
CDR3 DNA: TGTGCCAGCAGCCAAGACGTTTTCGGGGGCCCCGAGGAGGAGACCCAGTACTTC

V gene: TRBV7-2
D gene: .
clone size: .
J gene: TRBJ1-3
CDR3 protein: CASSLQGNTIYF
CDR3 DNA: TGTGCCAGCAGCTTACAGGGAAACACCATATATTTT

V gene: TRBV18
D gene: .
clone size: .
J gene: TRBJ1-4
CDR3 protein: CASSPLDSRNEKLFF
CDR3 DNA: TGTGCCAGCTCACCCCTGGACAGCCGAAATGAAAAACTGTTTTTT

V gene: TRBV6-8
D gene: TRBD1
clone size: .
J gene: TRBJ2-3
CDR3 protein: CASGQGYTDTQYF
CDR3 DNA: TGTGCCAGCGGACAGGGATACACAGATACGCAGTATTTT

V gene: TRBV7-8
D gene: TRBD2
clone size: many
J gene: TRBJ2-1
CDR3 protein: CASSLSGRGGLLYNEQFF
CDR3 DNA: TGTGCCAGCAGCTTATCAGGACGGGGGGGCCTTCTTTACAATGAGCAGTTCTTC

V gene: TRBV28
D gene: TRBD1
clone size: many
J gene: TRBJ1-5
CDR3 protein: CASSPGTGGTGQPQHF
CDR3 DNA: TGTGCCAGCAGTCCGGGGACAGGGGGAACGGGTCAGCCCCAGCATTTT

V gene: TRBV6-2/TRBV6-3
D gene: .
clone size: many
J gene: TRBJ1-1
CDR3 protein: CASTLSVSFEAFF
CDR3 DNA: TGTGCCAGCACACTCTCGGTGAGTTTTGAAGCTTTCTTT

V gene: TRBV6-5
D gene: .
clone size: few
J gene: TRBJ1-2
CDR3 protein: CASSSPGQTSYGYTF
CDR3 DNA: TGTGCCAGCAGTAGCCCCGGGCAGACCTCCTATGGCTACACCTTC

V gene: TRBV7-4
D gene: .
clone size: few
J gene: TRBJ1-5
CDR3 protein: CASSRDRVQPQHF
CDR3 DNA: TGTGCCAGCAGCCGGGACCGGGTTCAGCCCCAGCATTTT

V gene: TRBV12-3/TRBV12-4
D gene: .
clone size: many
J gene: TRBJ1-1
CDR3 protein: CASSIMGNTEAFF
CDR3 DNA: TGTGCCAGCAGTATAATGGGAAACACTGAAGCTTTCTTT

V gene: TRBV6-4
D gene: TRBD1
clone size: .
J gene: TRBJ2-3
CDR3 protein: CASSDSEGANTDAQYF
CDR3 DNA: TGTGCCAGCAGTGACTCTGAGGGGGCGAATACAGATGCGCAGTATTTT

V gene: TRBV6-5
D gene: .
clone size: .
J gene: TRBJ1-1
CDR3 protein: CASRQPPNTEAFF
CDR3 DNA: TGTGCCAGCAGACAGCCCCCGAACACTGAAGCTTTCTTT

V gene: TRBV3-1
D gene: TRBD2
clone size: few
J gene: TRBJ2-5
CDR3 protein: CASSLGLVVQETQYF
CDR3 DNA: TGTGCCAGCAGCTTAGGACTAGTTGTCCAAGAGACCCAGTACTTC

V gene: TRBV7-6
D gene: .
clone size: many
J gene: TRBJ2-5
CDR3 protein: CASSLLRVEADQETQYF
CDR3 DNA: TGTGCCAGCAGCTTATTACGCGTCGAGGCGGATCAAGAGACCCAGTACTTC

V gene: TRBV20-1
D gene: TRBD2
clone size: .
J gene: TRBJ2-1
CDR3 protein: CSARSGGGGEQFF
CDR3 DNA: TGCAGTGCTCGTAGCGGGGGAGGGGGTGAGCAGTTCTTC

V gene: TRBV6-6
D gene: .
clone size: few
J gene: TRBJ2-3
CDR3 protein: CASSYSSIPSTDTQYF
CDR3 DNA: TGTGCCAGCAGTTACTCTTCTATCCCTAGCACAGATACGCAGTATTTT

V gene: TRBV10-3
D gene: TRBD1
clone size: many
J gene: TRBJ1-1
CDR3 protein: CAIREGQSSEAFF
CDR3 DNA: TGTGCCATCAGAGAGGGACAGAGCAGTGAAGCTTTCTTT

V gene: TRBV7-4
D gene: .
clone size: few
J gene: TRBJ2-6
CDR3 protein: CASSKTASGANVLTF
CDR3 DNA: TGTGCCAGCAGCAAGACAGCCTCTGGGGCCAACGTCCTGACTTTC